This is a list of T cell receptor beta chains from one sample in a study of beta chain features in type 1 diabetes. Measured with immunoSEQ multiplex PCR; TCRdb has only the in-frame clones, and not every one. The repertoire includes 300,000 to 350,000 clones, approximately 13% of them detected once, and nearly 0.015% sits in the top ten. Sequenced sample: naive CD4+ T cells from blood. Receptors originate from a young woman with type 1 diabetes. Each CDR3 is given with its conserved first and last residue. A D gene is named only where the DNA matches it firmly. Size is stated for part of the rows, as once, few or many counts, or as a class when the clone is expanded.

j_call v_call d_call clone_size cdr3_nt cdr3_aa
TRBJ2-2 TRBV7-2 TRBD1 . TGTGCCAGCAGCCCAGATGGACAGGCCGCGAACACCGGGGAGCTGTTTTTT CASSPDGQAANTGELFF
TRBJ1-1 TRBV6-1 TRBD1 . TGTGCCAGCCTAGAGAGGGGGCTAACTGAAGCTTTCTTT CASLERGLTEAFF
TRBJ1-1 TRBV11-1 . . TGTGCCAGCAGCCACGGGAACACTGAAGCTTTCTTT CASSHGNTEAFF
TRBJ2-3 TRBV5-1 . . TGCGCCAGCAGCTTGATTCCGTCGCGAGATACGCAGTATTTT CASSLIPSRDTQYF
TRBJ1-1 TRBV6-6 TRBD1 . TGTGCCAGCAGACATCGGACAGGGAAGTCGAACACTGAAGCTTTCTTT CASRHRTGKSNTEAFF
TRBJ2-1 TRBV19 TRBD1 few TGTGCCAGTAGTGCCCCGGGACAGGGAAGGGTCAATGAGCAGTTCTTC CASSAPGQGRVNEQFF
TRBJ2-1 TRBV9 TRBD2 . TGTGCCAGCAGCGTTCTATCGACTAGCGGGGAATACAATGAGCAGTTCTTC CASSVLSTSGEYNEQFF
TRBJ1-4 TRBV12-5 . few TGTGCTAGTGGTTGGGACATCTTTACTAATGAAAAACTGTTTTTT CASGWDIFTNEKLFF
TRBJ2-3 TRBV28 . . TGTGCCAGCAGTTCATATAGCGGCACAGATACGCAGTATTTT CASSSYSGTDTQYF
TRBJ1-1 TRBV6-5 . few TGTGCCAGCAGTCAGGGGTACACTGAAGCTTTCTTT CASSQGYTEAFF
TRBJ1-2 TRBV12-2 . once TGTGCAAGTCGCCCCAAGCTAAGGGGGACAGGGAGAGGCTACACCTTC CASRPKLRGTGRGYTF
TRBJ2-5 TRBV5-7 . few TGTGCCAGCAGCCAGCGGGCGGGTCCGCGTGAGACCCAGTACTTC CASSQRAGPRETQYF
TRBJ2-3 TRBV7-6 . few TGTGCCAGCAGCTTAGCTAGCGGAGGAGATACGCAGTATTTT CASSLASGGDTQYF
TRBJ2-5 TRBV7-9 . few TGTGCCAGCAGCTTACCCGAAGAGCCCGGGGGGACCCAGTACTTC CASSLPEEPGGTQYF
TRBJ2-3 TRBV5-6 . . TGTGCCAGCAGCTCACGACTACGCACAGATACGCAGTATTTT CASSSRLRTDTQYF
TRBJ2-1 TRBV5-1 . few TGCGCCAGCAGCCGGAGGGCCGGGGGGCCCAATGAGCAGTTCTTC CASSRRAGGPNEQFF
TRBJ1-1 TRBV7-9 . . TGTGCCAGCAGCTTAGCGTCCGTGAACACTGAAGCTTTCTTT CASSLASVNTEAFF